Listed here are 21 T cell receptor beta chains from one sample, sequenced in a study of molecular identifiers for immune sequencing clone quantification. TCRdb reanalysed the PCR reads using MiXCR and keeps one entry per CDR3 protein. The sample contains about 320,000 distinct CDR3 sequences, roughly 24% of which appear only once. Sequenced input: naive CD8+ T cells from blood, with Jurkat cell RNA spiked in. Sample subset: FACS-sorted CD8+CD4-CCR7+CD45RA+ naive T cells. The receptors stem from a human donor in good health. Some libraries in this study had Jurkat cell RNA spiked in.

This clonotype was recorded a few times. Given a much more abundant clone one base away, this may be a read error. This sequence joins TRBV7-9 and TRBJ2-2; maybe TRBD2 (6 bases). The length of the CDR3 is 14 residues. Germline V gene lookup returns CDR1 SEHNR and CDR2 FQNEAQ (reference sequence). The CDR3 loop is CASSLPTGTGGLFF. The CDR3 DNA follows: TGTGCCAGCAGCTTACCGACGGGGACCGGGGGGCTGTTTTTT. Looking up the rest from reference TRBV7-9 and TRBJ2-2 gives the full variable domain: DTGVSQNPRHKITKRGQNVTFRCDPISEHNRLYWYRQTLGQGPEFLTYFQNEAQLEKSRLLSDRFSAERPKGSFSTLEIQRTEQGDSAMYLCASSLPTGTGGLFFGEGSRLTVL.

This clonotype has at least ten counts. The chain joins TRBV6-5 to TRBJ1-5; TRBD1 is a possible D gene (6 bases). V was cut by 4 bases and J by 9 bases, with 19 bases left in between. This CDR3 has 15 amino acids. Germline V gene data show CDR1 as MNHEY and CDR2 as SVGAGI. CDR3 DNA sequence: TGTGCCAGCAGTTTCAACCGGGACACCCTTTTGCCCCAGCATTTT. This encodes CASSFNRDTLLPQHF.

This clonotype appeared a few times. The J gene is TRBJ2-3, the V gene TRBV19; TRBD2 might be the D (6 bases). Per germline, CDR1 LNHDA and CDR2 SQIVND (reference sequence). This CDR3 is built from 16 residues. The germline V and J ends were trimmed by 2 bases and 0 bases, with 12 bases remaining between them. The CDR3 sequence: CASSIPPGVSTDTQYF. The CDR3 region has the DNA TGTGCCAGTAGTATACCCCCGGGGGTCAGCACAGATACGCAGTATTTT.

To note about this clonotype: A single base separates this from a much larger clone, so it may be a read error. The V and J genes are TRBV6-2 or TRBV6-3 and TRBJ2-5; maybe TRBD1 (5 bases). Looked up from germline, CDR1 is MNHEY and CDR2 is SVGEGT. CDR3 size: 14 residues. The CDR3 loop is CASSYVGQQEPQYF. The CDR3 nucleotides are TGTGCCAGCAGTTACGTGGGGCAGCAAGAGCCCCAGTACTTC.

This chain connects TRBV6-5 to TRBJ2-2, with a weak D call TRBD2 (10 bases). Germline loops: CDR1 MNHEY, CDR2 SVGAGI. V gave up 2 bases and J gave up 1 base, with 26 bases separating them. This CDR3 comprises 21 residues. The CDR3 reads CASSYPTGGNSGGMNTGELFF. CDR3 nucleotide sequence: TGTGCCAGCAGTTACCCGACAGGGGGAAATAGCGGGGGGATGAACACCGGGGAGCTGTTTTTT.

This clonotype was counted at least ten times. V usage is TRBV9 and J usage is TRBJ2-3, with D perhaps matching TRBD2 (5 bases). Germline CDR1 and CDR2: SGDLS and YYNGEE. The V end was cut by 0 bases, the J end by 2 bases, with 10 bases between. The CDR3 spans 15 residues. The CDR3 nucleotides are TGTGCCAGCAGCGTAGGGAGAGGGCTCACAGATACGCAGTATTTT. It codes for CASSVGRGLTDTQYF.

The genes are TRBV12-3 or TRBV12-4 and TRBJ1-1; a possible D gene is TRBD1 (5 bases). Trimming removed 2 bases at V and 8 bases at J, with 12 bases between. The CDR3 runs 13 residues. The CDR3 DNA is TGTGCCAGCAGTTTATTGGCAGGGTGGGAAGCTTTCTTT. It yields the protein CASSLLAGWEAFF.

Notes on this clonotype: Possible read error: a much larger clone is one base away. Written as DNA, the CDR3 is TGCGTCAGCAGCTTGTCGACGAACACTGAAGCTTTCTTT. Its translation is CVSSLSTNTEAFF. The rearrangement joins TRBV5-1 to TRBJ1-1; D not resolved. The CDR3 has 13 residues. Per germline, CDR1 SGHRS and CDR2 YFSETQ.

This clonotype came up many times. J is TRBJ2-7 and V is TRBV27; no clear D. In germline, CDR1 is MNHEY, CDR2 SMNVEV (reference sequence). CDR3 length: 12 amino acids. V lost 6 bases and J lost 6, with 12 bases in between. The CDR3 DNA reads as TGTGCCAGCAGGACTGGGTGGGGCGAGCAGTACTTC. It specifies CASRTGWGEQYF.

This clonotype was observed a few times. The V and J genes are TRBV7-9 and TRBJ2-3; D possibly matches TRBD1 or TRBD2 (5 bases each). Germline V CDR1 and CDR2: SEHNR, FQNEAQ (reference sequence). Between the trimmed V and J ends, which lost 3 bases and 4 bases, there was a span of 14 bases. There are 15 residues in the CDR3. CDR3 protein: CASSFGGHRADTQYF. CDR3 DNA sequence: TGTGCCAGCAGCTTTGGGGGTCATAGGGCAGATACGCAGTATTTT.

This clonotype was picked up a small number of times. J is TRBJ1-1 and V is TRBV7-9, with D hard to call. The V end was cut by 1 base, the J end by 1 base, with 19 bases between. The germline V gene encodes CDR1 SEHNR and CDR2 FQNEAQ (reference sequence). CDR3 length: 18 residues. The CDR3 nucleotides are TGTGCCAGCAGCTTAGACTCAGAACAAACAAAAGAGAACACTGAAGCTTTCTTT. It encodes CASSLDSEQTKENTEAFF.

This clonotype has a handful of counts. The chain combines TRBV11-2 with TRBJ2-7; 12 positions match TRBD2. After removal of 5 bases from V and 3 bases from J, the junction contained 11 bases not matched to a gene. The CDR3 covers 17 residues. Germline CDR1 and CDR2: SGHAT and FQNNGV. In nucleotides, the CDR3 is TGTGCCAGCAGCCACAACCTAGCGGGAGGGCCAGGCTACGAGCAGTACTTC. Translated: CASSHNLAGGPGYEQYF.

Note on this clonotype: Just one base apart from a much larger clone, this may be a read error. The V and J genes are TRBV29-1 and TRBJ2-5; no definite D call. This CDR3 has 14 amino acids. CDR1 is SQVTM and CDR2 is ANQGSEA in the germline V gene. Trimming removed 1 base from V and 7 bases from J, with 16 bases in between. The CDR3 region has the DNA TGCAGCGTTGAAGTGCCAGGTTGGGCTGGGACCCAGTACTTC. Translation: CSVEVPGWAGTQYF.

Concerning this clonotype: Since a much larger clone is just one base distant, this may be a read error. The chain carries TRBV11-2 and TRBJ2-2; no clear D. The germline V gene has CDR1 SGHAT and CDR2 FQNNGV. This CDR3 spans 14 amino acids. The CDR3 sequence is CDSSPGSYTGELFF. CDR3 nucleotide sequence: TGTGACAGCAGCCCTGGGTCCTACACCGGGGAGCTGTTTTTT.

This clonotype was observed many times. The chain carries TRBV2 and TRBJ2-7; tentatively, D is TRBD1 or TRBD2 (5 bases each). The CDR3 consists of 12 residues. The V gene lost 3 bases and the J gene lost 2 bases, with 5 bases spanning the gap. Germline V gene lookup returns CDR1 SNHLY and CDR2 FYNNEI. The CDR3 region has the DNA TGTGCCAGCAGTGAGGGGGCCTACGAGCAGTACTTC. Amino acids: CASSEGAYEQYF.

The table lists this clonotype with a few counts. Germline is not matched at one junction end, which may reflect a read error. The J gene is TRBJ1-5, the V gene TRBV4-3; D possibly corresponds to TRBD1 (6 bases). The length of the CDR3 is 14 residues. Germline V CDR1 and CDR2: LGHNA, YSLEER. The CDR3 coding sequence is TGCGCCAGCAGCCAAACCGGGACAAATCAGCCCCGGCATTTT. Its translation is CASSQTGTNQPRHF.

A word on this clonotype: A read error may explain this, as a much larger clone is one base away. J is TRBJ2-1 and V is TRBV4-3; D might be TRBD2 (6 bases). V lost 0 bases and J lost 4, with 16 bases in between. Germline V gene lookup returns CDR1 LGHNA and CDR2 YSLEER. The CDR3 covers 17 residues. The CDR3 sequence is CASSQDSWTNGYNEQFF. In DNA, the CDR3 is TGCGCCAGCAGCCAAGATAGCTGGACTAACGGGTACAATGAGCAGTTCTTC.

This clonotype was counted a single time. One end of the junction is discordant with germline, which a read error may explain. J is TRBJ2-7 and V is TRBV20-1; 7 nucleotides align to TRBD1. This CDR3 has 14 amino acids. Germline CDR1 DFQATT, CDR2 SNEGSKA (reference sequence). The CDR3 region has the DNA TGCAGTGCTAGAGACCGACAGGGATTATACGTGCAGTACTTC. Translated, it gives CSARDRQGLYVQYF.

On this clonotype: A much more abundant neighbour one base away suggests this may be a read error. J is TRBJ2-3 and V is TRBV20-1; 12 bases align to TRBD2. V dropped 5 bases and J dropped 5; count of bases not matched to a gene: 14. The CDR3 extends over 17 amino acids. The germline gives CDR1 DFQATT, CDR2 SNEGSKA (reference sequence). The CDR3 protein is CSADVGLAGSYGDTQYF. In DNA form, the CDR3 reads TGCAGTGCTGACGTTGGACTAGCGGGATCGTATGGAGATACGCAGTATTTT.

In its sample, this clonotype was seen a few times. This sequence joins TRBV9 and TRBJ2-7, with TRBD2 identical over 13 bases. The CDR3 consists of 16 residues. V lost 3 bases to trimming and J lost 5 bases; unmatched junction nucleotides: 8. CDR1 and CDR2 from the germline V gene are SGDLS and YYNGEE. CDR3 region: CASSDYGLAGVNEQYF. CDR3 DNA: TGTGCCAGCAGCGACTACGGACTAGCGGGAGTAAACGAGCAGTACTTC. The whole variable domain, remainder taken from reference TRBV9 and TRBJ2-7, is DSGVTQTPKHLITATGQRVTLRCSPRSGDLSVYWYQQSLDQGLQFLIQYYNGEERAKGNILERFSAQQFPDLHSELNLSSLELGDSALYFCASSDYGLAGVNEQYFGPGTRLTVT.

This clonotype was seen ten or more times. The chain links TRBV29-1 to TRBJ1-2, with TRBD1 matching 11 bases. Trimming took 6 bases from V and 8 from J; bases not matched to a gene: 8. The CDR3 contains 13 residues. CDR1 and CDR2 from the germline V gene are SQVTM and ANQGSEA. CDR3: CSVDRGQDNGYTF. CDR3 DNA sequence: TGCAGCGTGGACAGGGGGCAAGACAACGGCTACACCTTC.